The source of this T cell receptor beta chain is a study of shared clonotypes between healthy human individuals. Whole-study findings and limits: Even with large depth, rarefaction showed that sorted-subset sequencing was incomplete. Investigators collected only blood, and repertoires in tissues likely differ. Among non-shared clonotypes, generation probabilities were lower than among those shared by all four donors.

The repertoire was sequenced with immunoSEQ multiplex PCR; TCRdb's copy has only in-frame clones and lacks some. The sample contains approximately 2.5 million clones, around 90% of which appear only once. The ends lost 8 bases at V and 3 bases at J; junction bases unmatched: 6. CDR3 length: 14 amino acids. Germline CDR1 is SNHLY and CDR2 is FYNNEI. The table lists this clone with a count of one. What it recognizes is unknown. V gene TRBV2 combines with J gene TRBJ2-7; 11 bases match TRBD1. The specimen was naive CD4+ T cells sorted from blood. Subset specified: CD45RA+ positively selected. The receptor was derived from a man younger than 30 in good health. The CDR3 loop is CASVSGTGGYEQYF. In DNA form, the CDR3 reads TGTGCCAGCGTCTCCGGGACAGGGGGCTACGAGCAGTACTTC. Full variable domain (remainder filled in from reference TRBV2 and TRBJ2-7): EPEVTQTPSHQVTQMGQEVILRCVPISNHLYFYWYRQILGQKVEFLVSFYNNEISEKSEIFDDQFSVERPDGSNFTLKIRSTKLEDSAMYFCASVSGTGGYEQYFGPGTRLTVT.